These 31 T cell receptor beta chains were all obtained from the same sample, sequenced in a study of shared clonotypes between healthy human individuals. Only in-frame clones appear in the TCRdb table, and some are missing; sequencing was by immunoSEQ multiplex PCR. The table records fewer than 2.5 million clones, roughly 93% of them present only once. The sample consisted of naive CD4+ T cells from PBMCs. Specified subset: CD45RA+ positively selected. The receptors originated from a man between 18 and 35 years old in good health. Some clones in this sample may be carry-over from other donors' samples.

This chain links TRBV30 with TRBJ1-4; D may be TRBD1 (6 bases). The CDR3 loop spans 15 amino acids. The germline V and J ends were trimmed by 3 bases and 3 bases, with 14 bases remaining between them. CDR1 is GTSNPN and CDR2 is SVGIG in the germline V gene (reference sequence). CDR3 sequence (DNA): TGTGCCTGGAGGACCGGACAGAGTCCTAATGAAAAACTGTTTTTT. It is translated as CAWRTGQSPNEKLFF.

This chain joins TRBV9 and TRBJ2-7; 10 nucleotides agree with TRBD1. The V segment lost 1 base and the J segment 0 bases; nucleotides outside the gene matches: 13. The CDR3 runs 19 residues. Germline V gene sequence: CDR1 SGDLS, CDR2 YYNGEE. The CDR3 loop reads CASSVLLVGTGAYSYEQYF. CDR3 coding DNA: TGTGCCAGCAGCGTACTATTGGTTGGGACAGGGGCCTACTCCTACGAGCAGTACTTC.

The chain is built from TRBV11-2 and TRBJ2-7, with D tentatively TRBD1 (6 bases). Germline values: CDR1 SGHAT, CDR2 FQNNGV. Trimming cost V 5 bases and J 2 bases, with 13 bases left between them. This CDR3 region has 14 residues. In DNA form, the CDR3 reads TGTGCCAGCAGCATCGGACAGTCGGCCTACGAGCAGTACTTC. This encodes CASSIGQSAYEQYF.

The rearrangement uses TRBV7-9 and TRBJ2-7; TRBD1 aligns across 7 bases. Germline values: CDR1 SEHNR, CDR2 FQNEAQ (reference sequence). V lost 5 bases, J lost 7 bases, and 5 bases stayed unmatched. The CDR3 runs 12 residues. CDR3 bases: TGTGCCAGCAGCCCGACAGGGTGGGAGCAGTACTTC. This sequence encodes CASSPTGWEQYF.

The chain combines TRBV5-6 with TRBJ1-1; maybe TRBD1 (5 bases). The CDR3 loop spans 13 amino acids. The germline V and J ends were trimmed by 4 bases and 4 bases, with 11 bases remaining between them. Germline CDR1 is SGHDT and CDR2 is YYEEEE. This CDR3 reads CASSLGGGTEAFF. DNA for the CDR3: TGTGCCAGCAGCCTCGGTGGGGGCACTGAAGCTTTCTTT.

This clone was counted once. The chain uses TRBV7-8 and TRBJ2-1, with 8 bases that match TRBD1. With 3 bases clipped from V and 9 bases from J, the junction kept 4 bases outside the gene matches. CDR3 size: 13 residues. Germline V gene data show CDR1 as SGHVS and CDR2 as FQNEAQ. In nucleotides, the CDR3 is TGTGCCAGCAGCTTTGACAGGGGCACTGAGCAGTTCTTC. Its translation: CASSFDRGTEQFF.

DNA of the CDR3: TGCAGCGTTCAACAAATGCCCCGGACAGGGACATACGCAAGAATGAACACTGAAGCTTTCTTT. Translated: CSVQQMPRTGTYARMNTEAFF. V usage is TRBV29-1 and J usage is TRBJ1-1; 8 bases match TRBD1. V lost 5 bases, J lost 0 bases, and 26 bases stayed unmatched. The CDR3 totals 21 residues. Germline CDR1 and CDR2: SQVTM and ANQGSEA.

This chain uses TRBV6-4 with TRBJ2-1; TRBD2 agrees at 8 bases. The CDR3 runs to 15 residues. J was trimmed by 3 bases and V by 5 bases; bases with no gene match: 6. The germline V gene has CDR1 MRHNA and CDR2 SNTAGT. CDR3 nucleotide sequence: TGTGCCAGCAGTCCGCGAGCGGGAGACTACAATGAGCAGTTCTTC. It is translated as CASSPRAGDYNEQFF.

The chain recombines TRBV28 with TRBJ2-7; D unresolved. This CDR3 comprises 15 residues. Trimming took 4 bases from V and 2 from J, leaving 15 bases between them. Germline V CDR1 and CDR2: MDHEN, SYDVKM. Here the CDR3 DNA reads TGTGCCAGCAGTTCCACCCCTCGAGTACCCTACGAGCAGTACTTC. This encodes CASSSTPRVPYEQYF.

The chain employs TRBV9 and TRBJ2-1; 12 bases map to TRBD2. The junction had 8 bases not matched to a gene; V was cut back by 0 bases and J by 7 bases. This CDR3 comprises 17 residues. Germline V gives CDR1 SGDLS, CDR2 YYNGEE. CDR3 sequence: CASSVGWTSGKGNEQFF. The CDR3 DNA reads TGTGCCAGCAGCGTAGGGTGGACTAGCGGGAAGGGAAATGAGCAGTTCTTC.

In DNA, the CDR3 is TGTGCCATCAGTGATCCGGACAAGCATAGCAATCAGCCCCAGCATTTT. It translates to CAISDPDKHSNQPQHF. The chain couples TRBV10-3 to TRBJ1-5; D is perhaps TRBD1 (5 bases). Germline-derived CDR1 and CDR2 are ENHRY and SYGVKD. The V end lost 3 bases, the J end lost 0 bases, and 12 bases lay between the germline ends. This CDR3 spans 16 amino acids.

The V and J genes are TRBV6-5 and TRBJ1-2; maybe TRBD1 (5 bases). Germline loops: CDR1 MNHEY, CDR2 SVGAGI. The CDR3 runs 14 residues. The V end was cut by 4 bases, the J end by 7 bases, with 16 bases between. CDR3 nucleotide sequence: TGTGCCAGCAGTTCCATCGGCAGGGAGGGTGGCTACACCTTC. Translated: CASSSIGREGGYTF.

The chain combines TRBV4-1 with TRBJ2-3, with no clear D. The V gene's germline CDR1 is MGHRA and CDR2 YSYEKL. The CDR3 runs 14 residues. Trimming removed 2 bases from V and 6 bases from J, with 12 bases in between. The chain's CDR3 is CASSQRAPRDTQYF. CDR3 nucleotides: TGCGCCAGCAGCCAAAGGGCCCCCAGGGATACGCAGTATTTT.

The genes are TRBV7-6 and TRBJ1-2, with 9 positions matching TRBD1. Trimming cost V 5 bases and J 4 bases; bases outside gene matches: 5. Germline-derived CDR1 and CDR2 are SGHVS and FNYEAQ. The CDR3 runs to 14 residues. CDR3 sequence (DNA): TGTGCCAGCAGCCCGGGACAGGGACGCTATGGCTACACCTTC. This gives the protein CASSPGQGRYGYTF. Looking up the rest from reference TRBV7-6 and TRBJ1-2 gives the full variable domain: GAGVSQSPRYKVTKRGQDVALRCDPISGHVSLYWYRQALGQGPEFLTYFNYEAQQDKSGLPNDRFSAERPEGSISTLTIQRTEQRDSAMYRCASSPGQGRYGYTFGSGTRLTVV.

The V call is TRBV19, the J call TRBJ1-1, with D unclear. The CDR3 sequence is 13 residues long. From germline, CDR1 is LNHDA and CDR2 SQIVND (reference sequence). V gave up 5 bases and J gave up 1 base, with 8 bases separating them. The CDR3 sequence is CASSANKNTEAFF. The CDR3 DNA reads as TGTGCCAGTAGTGCCAACAAGAACACTGAAGCTTTCTTT.

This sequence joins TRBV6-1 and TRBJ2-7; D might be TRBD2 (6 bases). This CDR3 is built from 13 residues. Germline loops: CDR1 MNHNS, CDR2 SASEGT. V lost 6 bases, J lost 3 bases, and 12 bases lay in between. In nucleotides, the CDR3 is TGTGCCAGCAGCCCCCCGGGGGTCTACGAGCAGTACTTC. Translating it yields CASSPPGVYEQYF.

CDR3 DNA sequence: TGTGCCAGCACCTCGGGGGGCTGGGCCTACGAGCAGTACTTC. This gives the protein CASTSGGWAYEQYF. This sequence joins TRBV28 and TRBJ2-7; a possible D gene is TRBD2 (7 bases). CDR1 MDHEN and CDR2 SYDVKM come from the germline V gene. The ends were cut back, 7 bases at V and 2 bases at J, with 15 bases in the middle. The CDR3 has 14 amino acids.

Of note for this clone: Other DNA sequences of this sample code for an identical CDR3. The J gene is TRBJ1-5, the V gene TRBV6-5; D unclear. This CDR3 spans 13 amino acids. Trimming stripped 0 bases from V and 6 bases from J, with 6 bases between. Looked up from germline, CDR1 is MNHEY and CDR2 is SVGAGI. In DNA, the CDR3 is TGTGCCAGCAGTTACTCTCCGGTTCAGCCCCAGCATTTT. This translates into CASSYSPVQPQHF.

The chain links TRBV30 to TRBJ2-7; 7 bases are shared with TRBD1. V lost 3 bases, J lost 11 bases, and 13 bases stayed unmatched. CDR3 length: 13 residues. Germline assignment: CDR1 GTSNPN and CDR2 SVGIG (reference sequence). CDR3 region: CAWREGATGKKYF. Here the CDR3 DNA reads TGTGCCTGGAGGGAAGGGGCGACAGGGAAAAAGTACTTC.

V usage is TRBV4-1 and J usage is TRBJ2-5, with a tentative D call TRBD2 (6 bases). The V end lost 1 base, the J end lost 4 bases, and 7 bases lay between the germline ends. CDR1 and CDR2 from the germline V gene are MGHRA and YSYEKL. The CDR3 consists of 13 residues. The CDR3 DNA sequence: TGCGCCAGCAGCCAAGGCGGGGTAGAGACCCAGTACTTC. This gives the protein CASSQGGVETQYF.

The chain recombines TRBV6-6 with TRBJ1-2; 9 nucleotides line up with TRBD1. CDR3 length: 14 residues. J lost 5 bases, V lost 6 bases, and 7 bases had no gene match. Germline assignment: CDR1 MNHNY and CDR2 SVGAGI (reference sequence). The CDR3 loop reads CASRRTGAGYGYTF. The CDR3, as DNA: TGTGCCAGCAGAAGGACAGGGGCAGGGTATGGCTACACCTTC.

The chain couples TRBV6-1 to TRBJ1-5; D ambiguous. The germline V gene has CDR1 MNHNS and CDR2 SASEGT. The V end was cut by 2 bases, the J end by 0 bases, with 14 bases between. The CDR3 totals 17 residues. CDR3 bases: TGTGCCAGCAGTGAAACGGAATGGTATGTTAGCAATCAGCCCCAGCATTTT. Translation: CASSETEWYVSNQPQHF.

CDR3 amino acids: CASSPAGLAGYEQYF. The CDR3 nucleotides are TGTGCCAGCAGCCCCGCGGGGCTAGCGGGGTACGAGCAGTACTTC. V and J are TRBV28 and TRBJ2-7; TRBD2 matches at 9 bases. The CDR3 is 15 amino acids. The ends lost 6 bases at V and 4 bases at J; junction bases unmatched: 10. From germline, CDR1 is MDHEN and CDR2 SYDVKM.

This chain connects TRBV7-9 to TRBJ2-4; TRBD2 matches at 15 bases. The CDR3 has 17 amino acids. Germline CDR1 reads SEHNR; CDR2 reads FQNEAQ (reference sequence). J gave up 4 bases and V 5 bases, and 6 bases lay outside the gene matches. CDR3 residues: CASSPWTSGREKNIQYF. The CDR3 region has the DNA TGTGCCAGCAGCCCTTGGACTAGCGGGAGGGAAAAAAACATTCAGTACTTC.

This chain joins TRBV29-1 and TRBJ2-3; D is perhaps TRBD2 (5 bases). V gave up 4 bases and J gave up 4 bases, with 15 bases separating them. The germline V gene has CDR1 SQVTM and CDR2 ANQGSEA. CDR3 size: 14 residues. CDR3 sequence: CSVAVGSGPDTQYF. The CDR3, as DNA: TGCAGCGTTGCTGTTGGCAGCGGCCCAGATACGCAGTATTTT.

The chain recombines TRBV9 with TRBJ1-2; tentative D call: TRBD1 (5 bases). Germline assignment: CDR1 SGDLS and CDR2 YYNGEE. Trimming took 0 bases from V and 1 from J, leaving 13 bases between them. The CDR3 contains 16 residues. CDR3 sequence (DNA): TGTGCCAGCAGCGTAGCCACGACAGCATATAACTATGGCTACACCTTC. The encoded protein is CASSVATTAYNYGYTF.

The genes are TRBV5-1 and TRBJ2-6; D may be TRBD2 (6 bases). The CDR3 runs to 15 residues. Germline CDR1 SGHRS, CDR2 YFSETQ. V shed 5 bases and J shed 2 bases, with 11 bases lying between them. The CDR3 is CASSNGGPGANVLTF. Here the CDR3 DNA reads TGCGCCAGCAGTAACGGGGGACCTGGGGCCAACGTCCTGACTTTC.

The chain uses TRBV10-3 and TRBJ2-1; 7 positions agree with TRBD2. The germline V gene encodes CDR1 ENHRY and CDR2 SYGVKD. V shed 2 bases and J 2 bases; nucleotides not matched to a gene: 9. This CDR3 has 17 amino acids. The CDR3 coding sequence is TGTGCCATCAGTGAGACAAGGGGCGGGAGAACCTACAATGAGCAGTTCTTC. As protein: CAISETRGGRTYNEQFF.

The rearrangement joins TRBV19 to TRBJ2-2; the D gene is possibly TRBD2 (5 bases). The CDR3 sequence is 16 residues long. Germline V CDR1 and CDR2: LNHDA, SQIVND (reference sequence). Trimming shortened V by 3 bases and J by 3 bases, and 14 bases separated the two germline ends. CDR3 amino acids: CASSIHLAVHTGELFF. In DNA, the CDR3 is TGTGCCAGTAGTATCCACCTAGCAGTGCACACCGGGGAGCTGTTTTTT.

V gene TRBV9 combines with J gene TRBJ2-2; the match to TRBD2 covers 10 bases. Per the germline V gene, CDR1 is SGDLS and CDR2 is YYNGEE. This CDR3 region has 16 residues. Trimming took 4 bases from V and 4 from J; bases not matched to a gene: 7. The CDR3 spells CASSFNPSGSTGELFF. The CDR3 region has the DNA TGTGCCAGCAGCTTCAACCCTAGCGGGAGCACCGGGGAGCTGTTTTTT.

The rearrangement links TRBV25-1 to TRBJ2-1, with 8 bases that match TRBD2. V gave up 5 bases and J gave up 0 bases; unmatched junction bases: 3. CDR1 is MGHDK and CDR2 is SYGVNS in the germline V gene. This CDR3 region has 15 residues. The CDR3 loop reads CASSLAGSSYNEQFF. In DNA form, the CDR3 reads TGTGCCAGCAGTTTAGCGGGGAGCTCCTACAATGAGCAGTTCTTC.